Here is one T cell receptor beta chain with its context. No antigen is known for it. The method was immunoSEQ multiplex PCR; TCRdb's version includes in-frame clones alone and lacks a portion of them. This table has some 140,000 clones, 92% appearing once. These data originate in a study of T cell responses to AZD1222 COVID-19 vaccine. As for the study in general: Analysis merged second doses at about 4 or about 12 weeks. Findings of the study overall: At 160-218 and 743-854, vaccine-associated CD4 TCRs were dominant, and they spanned spike. After two AZD1222 doses, spike-specific TCR breadth and depth rose versus day 0.

This CDR3 is built from 15 residues. Trimming left V 0 bases short and J 0 bases short, with 6 bases between. Germline values: CDR1 SGHTA, CDR2 FQGNSA. V gene TRBV7-2 combines with J gene TRBJ1-3, with D hard to call. Sequenced material: peripheral blood, taken on day 0 of AZD1222 vaccination. This receptor was obtained from an adult in good health. CDR3 DNA sequence: TGTGCCAGCAGCTTAGCCGGCAGCTCTGGAAACACCATATATTTT. Residues: CASSLAGSSGNTIYF.